This TCR beta chain came from a study of early T cells in non-severe SARS-CoV-2 infection. Study overall: From unsorted whole blood, bulk RNA was sequenced, and the chains remained unpaired.

Individual cDNA molecules were tagged with unique molecular identifiers. TCRdb ran MiXCR on the 5' RACE reads and lists one entry per CDR3 protein. The sample yields approximately 97,000 distinct CDR3 sequences, about an eighth seen once. This clonotype has a count of ten or more. V lost 3 bases and J 10 bases, leaving 19 bases between the germline ends. The V gene's germline CDR1 is LNHDA and CDR2 SQIVND (reference sequence). This CDR3 is 15 amino acids long. This TCR came from an adult who was a healthcare worker with PCR-confirmed SARS-CoV-2 infection or an uninfected control (not recorded which). The V and J genes are TRBV19 and TRBJ1-5; D might be TRBD1 (5 bases). Material: whole blood. CDR3 residues: CASSIDGASGYPQHF. CDR3 DNA sequence: TGTGCCAGTAGTATTGATGGGGCGTCGGGCTATCCCCAGCATTTT.